These 7 T cell receptor beta chains were sequenced from one sample in a study of blood T cell repertoires in COVID-19. Method: immunoSEQ multiplex PCR; TCRdb's copy keeps in-frame clones and lacks some. The sample holds 70,000 or so clones, less than 90% seen once. Input material: peripheral blood. The receptors come from an elderly man with acute or convalescent COVID-19.

This rearrangement joins TRBV7-9 to TRBJ2-7; TRBD2 is a possible D gene (5 bases). V was trimmed by 1 base and J by 2 bases, leaving 9 bases between them. CDR3 length: 14 residues. Germline CDR1 and CDR2: SEHNR and FQNEAQ (reference sequence). For the CDR3, the DNA is TGTGCCAGCAGCTTAGTTTCGGGGACCTACGAGCAGTACTTC. Translating it yields CASSLVSGTYEQYF.

The rearrangement uses TRBV6-2 or TRBV6-3 and TRBJ2-7; 8 positions match TRBD1. Germline V gene sequence: CDR1 MNHEY, CDR2 SVGEGT. This CDR3 spans 15 amino acids. The V and J ends lost 5 bases and 1 base, in that order; junction bases with no gene match: 7. The CDR3: CASSDQGAGSYEQYF. The CDR3 bases are TGTGCCAGCAGTGACCAGGGGGCGGGATCCTACGAGCAGTACTTC.

The chain couples TRBV2 to TRBJ1-2; D not certain. With 2 bases removed from V and 5 bases from J, the gap between germline ends came to 3 bases. Germline V gene data show CDR1 as SNHLY and CDR2 as FYNNEI. CDR3 length equals 11 residues. The CDR3 loop is CASSERYGYTF. DNA for the CDR3: TGTGCCAGCAGTGAACGGTATGGCTACACCTTC.

The chain joins TRBV24-1 to TRBJ1-1, with 11 bases matching TRBD1. The CDR3 spans 15 residues. V shed 5 bases and J 5 bases; nucleotides not matched to a gene: 6. The V gene's germline CDR1 is KGHDR and CDR2 SFDVKD. Here the CDR3 reads CATSGRGTGGTEAFF. The CDR3 nucleotides are TGTGCCACCAGTGGGCGGGGGACAGGGGGAACTGAAGCTTTCTTT.

This sequence joins TRBV29-1 and TRBJ1-2; D may be TRBD1 (6 bases). This CDR3 is built from 13 residues. CDR1 is SQVTM and CDR2 is ANQGSEA in the germline V gene. The V end was cut by 5 bases, the J end by 2 bases, with 12 bases between. CDR3: CSVSAGQNYGYTF. CDR3 sequence (DNA): TGCAGCGTTTCGGCCGGACAGAACTATGGCTACACCTTC.

Only a few counts were recorded for this clone. The rearrangement uses TRBV19 and TRBJ1-2; D may be TRBD1 (6 bases). V lost 10 bases and J 2 bases, leaving 14 bases between the germline ends. This CDR3 is built from 13 residues. Germline values: CDR1 LNHDA, CDR2 SQIVND (reference sequence). The CDR3 nucleotides are TGTGCCACCCCGGACAGATACAACTATGGCTACACCTTC. This translates into CATPDRYNYGYTF.

The chain carries TRBV5-1 and TRBJ1-5; D is unresolved. The CDR3 totals 15 residues. Germline V gene sequence: CDR1 SGHRS, CDR2 YFSETQ. Trimming removed 0 bases from V and 0 bases from J, with 7 bases in between. This CDR3 reads CASSLGDNSNQPQHF. CDR3 coding DNA: TGCGCCAGCAGCTTGGGCGATAATAGCAATCAGCCCCAGCATTTT.